This TCR beta chain appears in the sequencing data of a study of blood T cell repertoires in COVID-19. The repertoire was sequenced with immunoSEQ multiplex PCR; TCRdb's copy has only in-frame clones and lacks some. The repertoire has 300,000 to 350,000 clones, 80% to 95% of them found once; the top ten carry approximately 7.5%. CDR1 is SGHDT and CDR2 is YYEEEE in the germline V gene. The CDR3 length is 16 residues. V lost 4 bases and J lost 4; bases outside the gene matches: 10. Sequencing input: peripheral blood. The chain recombines TRBV5-6 with TRBJ2-2; TRBD1 aligns across 7 bases. This sequence originates from a woman in her thirties with COVID-19, enrolled during active disease. In DNA, the CDR3 is TGTGCCAGCAGCACCGGACAGGATGAACTCACCGGGGAGCTGTTTTTT. As protein: CASSTGQDELTGELFF.